The 10 T cell receptor beta chains below all came from one sample that was sequenced in a study of cytomegalovirus exposure and HLA in healthy donors. The PCR ran on 60 Vbeta and 13 Jbeta primers. Profiled with immunoSEQ multiplex PCR; TCRdb holds only in-frame clones, not every one. Of about 98,000 clones in the sample, 75% to 85% were seen once. Source material: PBMCs. These receptors all come from a man aged 18 to 30 in good health and CMV-seropositive.

This clone was detected a few times. J is TRBJ2-3 and V is TRBV7-3; 12 positions agree with TRBD2. CDR3 length: 20 amino acids. Per germline, CDR1 SGHTA and CDR2 FQGTGA. With 1 base clipped from V and 1 base from J, the junction kept 12 bases outside the gene matches. The CDR3 sequence is CASSLKASGGAVCGTDTQYF. CDR3 in DNA: TGTGCCAGCAGCTTAAAGGCTAGCGGGGGGGCAGTGTGTGGCACAGATACGCAGTATTTT. The variable domain in full, completed from reference TRBV7-3 and TRBJ2-3, reads GAGVSQTPSNKVTEKGKYVELRCDPISGHTALYWYRQSLGQGPEFLIYFQGTGAADDSGLPNDRFFAVRPEGSVSTLKIQRTERGDSAVYLCASSLKASGGAVCGTDTQYFGPGTRLTVL.

CDR3 in DNA: TGTGCCAGCAGCCCCGAAACAGGGGGCCTTGGGTATGGCTACACCTTC. This gives the protein CASSPETGGLGYGYTF. This sequence joins TRBV7-6 and TRBJ1-2, with 9 bases fitting TRBD1. After removal of 5 bases from V and 5 bases from J, the junction contained 12 bases not matched to a gene. The CDR3 is 16 residues long. Germline-derived CDR1 and CDR2 are SGHVS and FNYEAQ.

The chain carries TRBV4-1 and TRBJ2-7, with 8 bases fitting TRBD2. CDR3 length equals 15 residues. V gave up 4 bases and J gave up 2 bases; unmatched junction bases: 7. Germline V gene data show CDR1 as MGHRA and CDR2 as YSYEKL. CDR3 DNA: TGCGCCAGCAGCCCAGGCGGGGGGCGCCCCTACGAGCAGTACTTC. Protein: CASSPGGGRPYEQYF.

This clone has only a few counts. The V call is TRBV10-3, the J call TRBJ1-1, with a weak D call TRBD1 (6 bases). This CDR3 is built from 14 residues. From germline, CDR1 is ENHRY and CDR2 SYGVKD. Trimming cost V 3 bases and J 2 bases, with 10 bases left between them. Written as DNA, the CDR3 is TGTGCCATCAGTGAACAGGGTATTAACACTGAAGCTTTCTTT. It encodes CAISEQGINTEAFF.

This clone was recorded only once. The CDR3 here is CASSLNSDRNSPLHF. The DNA for the CDR3 is TGCGCCAGCAGCTTGAATAGCGACCGTAATTCACCCCTCCACTTT. The rearrangement joins TRBV5-1 to TRBJ1-6, with no clear D. Germline loops: CDR1 SGHRS, CDR2 YFSETQ. V was trimmed by 1 base and J by 6 bases, leaving 11 bases between them. The CDR3 has 15 residues.

The chain links TRBV6-1 to TRBJ2-1; D gene uncertain. The germline gives CDR1 MNHNS, CDR2 SASEGT. Trimming shortened V by 6 bases and J by 8 bases, and 8 bases separated the two germline ends. This CDR3 region has 11 residues. CDR3 protein: CASSRGYEQFF. In DNA form, the CDR3 reads TGTGCCAGCAGCAGAGGATATGAGCAGTTCTTC.

This rearrangement joins TRBV7-8 to TRBJ1-2, with D possibly matching TRBD1 (6 bases). The CDR3 length is 15 residues. Trimming removed 5 bases from V and 2 bases from J, with 15 bases in between. The germline gives CDR1 SGHVS, CDR2 FQNEAQ. The CDR3: CASSVTGRSNYGYTF. The DNA for the CDR3 is TGTGCCAGCAGCGTAACAGGGAGATCGAACTATGGCTACACCTTC. Full variable domain (missing parts from reference TRBV7-8 and TRBJ1-2): GAGVSQSPRYKVAKRGQDVALRCDPISGHVSLFWYQQALGQGPEFLTYFQNEAQLDKSGLPSDRFFAERPEGSVSTLKIQRTQQEDSAVYLCASSVTGRSNYGYTFGSGTRLTVV.

The V gene is TRBV7-2, the J gene TRBJ2-7; 8 bases align to TRBD1. This CDR3 has 16 amino acids. Germline loops: CDR1 SGHTA, CDR2 FQGNSA. J lost 1 base, V lost 1 base, and 6 bases had no gene match. CDR3 sequence reads: CASSLGWTGMSYEQYF. CDR3 sequence (DNA): TGTGCCAGCAGCTTAGGGTGGACAGGGATGTCCTACGAGCAGTACTTC.

The chain has TRBV6-1 and TRBJ2-5; 7 bases align to TRBD1. The CDR3 loop spans 14 amino acids. Germline V lookup: CDR1 MNHNS, CDR2 SASEGT. J lost 2 bases, V lost 7 bases, and 7 bases had no gene match. CDR3: CASIQGVRQETQYF. CDR3 nucleotide sequence: TGTGCCAGCATCCAGGGGGTAAGACAAGAGACCCAGTACTTC.

In its sample, this clone was seen a few times. The chain has TRBV2 and TRBJ2-7, with TRBD2 matching 12 bases. J lost 2 bases, V lost 7 bases, and 3 bases had no gene match. CDR1 SNHLY and CDR2 FYNNEI come from the germline V gene. The CDR3 totals 14 residues. The CDR3 DNA reads as TGTGCCAGCACACTAGCGGGGGGACCCTACGAGCAGTACTTC. Its translation: CASTLAGGPYEQYF.